The present T cell receptor beta chain was sequenced within a study of identical twins. Template switching, a step in the protocol, added a universal primer site, and cDNA carried unique molecular identifiers. From the 5' RACE reads, TCRdb called clonotypes with MiXCR, one entry per CDR3 protein. The table includes under 800,000 distinct CDR3 sequences, approximately 21% detected once. The CDR3 sequence is 14 residues long. V lost 8 bases, J lost 1 base, and 13 bases lay in between. Germline-derived CDR1 and CDR2 are SGHTA and FQGNSA. This clonotype was counted ten times or more. These records were also assigned to another study, of T cells expressing NK-cell markers. That source adds: Each of six donors carried dominant NKG2C+ clonotypes accounting for roughly 1.0-7.5% of CD8+ T cells. These clonotypes, the leaders elsewhere, also led the CD3+CD56-NKG2C+ fraction in a few donors. It remained uncertain whether the expanded NKG2C+ T cell clones were specific for HCMV antigens.

This TCR was recovered from a woman in her late teens or twenties in good health. The V gene is TRBV7-2, the J gene TRBJ2-3; the D gene is possibly TRBD1 (6 bases). The sequenced sample consisted of PBMCs. The CDR3 DNA is TGTGCCAGCCTTCAGGGGAGAGGCACAGATACGCAGTATTTT. Amino acids: CASLQGRGTDTQYF.